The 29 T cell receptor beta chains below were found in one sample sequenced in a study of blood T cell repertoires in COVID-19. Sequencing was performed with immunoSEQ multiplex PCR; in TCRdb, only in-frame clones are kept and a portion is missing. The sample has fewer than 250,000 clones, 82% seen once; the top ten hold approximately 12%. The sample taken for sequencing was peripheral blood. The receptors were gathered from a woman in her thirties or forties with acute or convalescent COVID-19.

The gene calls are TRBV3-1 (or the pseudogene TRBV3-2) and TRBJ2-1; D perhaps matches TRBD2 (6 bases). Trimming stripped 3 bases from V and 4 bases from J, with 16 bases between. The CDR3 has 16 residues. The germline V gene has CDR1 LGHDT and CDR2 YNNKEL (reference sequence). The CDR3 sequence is CASSQRTISMYNEQFF. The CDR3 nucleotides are TGTGCCAGCAGCCAGCGGACTATCTCCATGTACAATGAGCAGTTCTTC.

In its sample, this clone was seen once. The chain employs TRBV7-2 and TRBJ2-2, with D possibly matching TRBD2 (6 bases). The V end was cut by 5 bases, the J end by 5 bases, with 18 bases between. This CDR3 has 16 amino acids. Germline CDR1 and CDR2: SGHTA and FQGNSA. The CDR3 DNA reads TGTGCCAGCAGCCCCGGGCTGGCTCGGGGGACCGGGGAGCTGTTTTTT. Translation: CASSPGLARGTGELFF.

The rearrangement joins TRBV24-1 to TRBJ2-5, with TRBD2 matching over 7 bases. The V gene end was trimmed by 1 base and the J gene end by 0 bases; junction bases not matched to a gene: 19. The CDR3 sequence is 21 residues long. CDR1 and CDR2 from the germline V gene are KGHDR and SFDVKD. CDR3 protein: CATSDFSLGRLASGNQETQYF. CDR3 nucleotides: TGTGCCACCAGTGATTTTTCTCTCGGCCGTCTTGCTAGCGGAAACCAAGAGACCCAGTACTTC.

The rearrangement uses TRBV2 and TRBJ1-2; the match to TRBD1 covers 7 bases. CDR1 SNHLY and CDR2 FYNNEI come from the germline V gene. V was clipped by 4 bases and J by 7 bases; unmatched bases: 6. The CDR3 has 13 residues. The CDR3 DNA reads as TGTGCCAGCAGTGTGGAGGGGGCAGGTGGCTACACCTTC. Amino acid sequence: CASSVEGAGGYTF.

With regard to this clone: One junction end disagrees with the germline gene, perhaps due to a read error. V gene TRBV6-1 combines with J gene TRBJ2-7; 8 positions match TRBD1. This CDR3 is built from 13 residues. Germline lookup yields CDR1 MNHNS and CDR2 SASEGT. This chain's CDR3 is CASREGQGLEQYF. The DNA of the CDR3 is TGTGCCAGCAGAGAAGGACAGGGACTTGAGCAGTACTTC.

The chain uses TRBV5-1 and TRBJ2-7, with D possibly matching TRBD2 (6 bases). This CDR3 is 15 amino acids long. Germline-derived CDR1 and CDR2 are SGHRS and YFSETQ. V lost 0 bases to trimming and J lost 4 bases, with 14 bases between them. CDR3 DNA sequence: TGCGCCAGCAGCTTGGGTCCGGGGAGGCCTTACGAGCAGTACTTC. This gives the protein CASSLGPGRPYEQYF.

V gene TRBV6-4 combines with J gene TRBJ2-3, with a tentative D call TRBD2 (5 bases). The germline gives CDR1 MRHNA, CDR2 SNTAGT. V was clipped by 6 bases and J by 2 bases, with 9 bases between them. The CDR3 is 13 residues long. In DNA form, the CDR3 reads TGTGCCAGCAGACGGGATTCCACAGATACGCAGTATTTT. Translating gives CASRRDSTDTQYF.

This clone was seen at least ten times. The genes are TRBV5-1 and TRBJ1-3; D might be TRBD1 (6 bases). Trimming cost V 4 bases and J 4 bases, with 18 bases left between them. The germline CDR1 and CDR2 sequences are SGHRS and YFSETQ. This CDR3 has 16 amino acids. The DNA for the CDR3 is TGCGCCAGCAGCGCGGACAGCCCGACGGGAGGAAACACCATATATTTT. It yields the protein CASSADSPTGGNTIYF.

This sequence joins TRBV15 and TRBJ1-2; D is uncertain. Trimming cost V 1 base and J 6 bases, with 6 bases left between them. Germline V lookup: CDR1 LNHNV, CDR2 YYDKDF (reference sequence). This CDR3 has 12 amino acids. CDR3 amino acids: CATSRGSDGYTF. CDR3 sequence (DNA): TGTGCCACCAGCAGAGGATCGGATGGCTACACCTTC.

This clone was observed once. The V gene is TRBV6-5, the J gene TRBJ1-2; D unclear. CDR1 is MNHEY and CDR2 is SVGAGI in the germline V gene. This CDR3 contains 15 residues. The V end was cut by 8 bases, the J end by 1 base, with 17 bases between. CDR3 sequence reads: CASWEYLGVNYGYTF. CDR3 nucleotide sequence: TGTGCCAGCTGGGAGTATTTGGGAGTTAACTATGGCTACACCTTC.

For the CDR3, the DNA is TGTGCCAGCAGGAGACCGGCAGGCTCCTACAATGAGCAGTTCTTC. Protein product: CASRRPAGSYNEQFF. V and J are TRBV6-5 and TRBJ2-1; D is uncertain. CDR3 length: 15 amino acids. V shed 6 bases and J shed 0 bases, with 12 bases lying between them. The germline V gene encodes CDR1 MNHEY and CDR2 SVGAGI.

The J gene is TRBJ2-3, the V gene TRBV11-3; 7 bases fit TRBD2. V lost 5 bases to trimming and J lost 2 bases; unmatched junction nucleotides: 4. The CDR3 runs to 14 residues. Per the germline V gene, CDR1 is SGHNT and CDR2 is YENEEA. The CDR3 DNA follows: TGTGCCAGCAGCCCAGCGGGAAACACAGATACGCAGTATTTT. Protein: CASSPAGNTDTQYF.

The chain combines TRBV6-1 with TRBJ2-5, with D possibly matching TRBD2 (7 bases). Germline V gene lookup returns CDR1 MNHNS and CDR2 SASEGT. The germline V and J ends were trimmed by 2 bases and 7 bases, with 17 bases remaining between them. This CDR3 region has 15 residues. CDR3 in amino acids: CASSEIGGPRGTQYF. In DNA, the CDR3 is TGTGCCAGCAGTGAAATCGGGGGGCCGAGGGGGACCCAGTACTTC.

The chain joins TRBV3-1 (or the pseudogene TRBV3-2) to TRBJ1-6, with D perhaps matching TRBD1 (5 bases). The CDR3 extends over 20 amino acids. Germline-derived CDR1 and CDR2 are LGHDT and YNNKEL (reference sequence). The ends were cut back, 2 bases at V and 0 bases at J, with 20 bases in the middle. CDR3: CASSQLRGQGFSSYNSPLHF. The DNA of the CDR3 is TGTGCCAGCAGCCAATTACGAGGCCAGGGATTTAGCTCCTATAATTCACCCCTCCACTTT.

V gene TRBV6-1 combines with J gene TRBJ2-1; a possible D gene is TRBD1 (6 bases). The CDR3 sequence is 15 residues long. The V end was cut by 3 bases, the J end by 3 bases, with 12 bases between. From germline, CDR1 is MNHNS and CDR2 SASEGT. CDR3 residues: CASSDRRTDYNEQFF. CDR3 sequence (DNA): TGTGCCAGCAGTGACCGGCGGACAGACTACAATGAGCAGTTCTTC.

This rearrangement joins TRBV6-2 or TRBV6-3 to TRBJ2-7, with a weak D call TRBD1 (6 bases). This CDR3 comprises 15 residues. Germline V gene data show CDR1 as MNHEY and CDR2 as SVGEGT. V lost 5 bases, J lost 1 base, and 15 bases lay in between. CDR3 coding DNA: TGTGCCAGCAGTATTCTCAGGGGATTGTCCTACGAGCAGTACTTC. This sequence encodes CASSILRGLSYEQYF.

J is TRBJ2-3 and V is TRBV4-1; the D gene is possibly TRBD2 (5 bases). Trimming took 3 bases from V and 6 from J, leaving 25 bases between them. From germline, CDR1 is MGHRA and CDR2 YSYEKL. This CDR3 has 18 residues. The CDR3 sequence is CASSQRGLETAKGDTQYF. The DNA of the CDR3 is TGCGCCAGCAGCCAGAGAGGGCTGGAGACGGCGAAGGGTGATACGCAGTATTTT.

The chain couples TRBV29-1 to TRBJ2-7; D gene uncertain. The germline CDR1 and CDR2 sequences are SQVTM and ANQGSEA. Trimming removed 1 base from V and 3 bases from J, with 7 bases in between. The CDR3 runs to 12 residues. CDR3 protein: CSVEARDYEQYF. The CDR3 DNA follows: TGCAGCGTTGAAGCTAGAGACTACGAGCAGTACTTC.

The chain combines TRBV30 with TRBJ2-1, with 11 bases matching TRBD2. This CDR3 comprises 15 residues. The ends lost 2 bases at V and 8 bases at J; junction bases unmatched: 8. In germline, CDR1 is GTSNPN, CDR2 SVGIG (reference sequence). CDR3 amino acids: CAWSRGSGGAYEQFF. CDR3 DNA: TGTGCCTGGAGTCGGGGTAGCGGGGGGGCATATGAGCAGTTCTTC.

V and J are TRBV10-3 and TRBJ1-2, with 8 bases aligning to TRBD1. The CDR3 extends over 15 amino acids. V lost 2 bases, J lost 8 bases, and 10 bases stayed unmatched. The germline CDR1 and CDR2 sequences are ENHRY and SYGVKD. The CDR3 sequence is CAISESYGTGDGYTF. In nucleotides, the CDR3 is TGTGCCATCAGTGAGAGTTATGGGACAGGAGACGGCTACACCTTC.

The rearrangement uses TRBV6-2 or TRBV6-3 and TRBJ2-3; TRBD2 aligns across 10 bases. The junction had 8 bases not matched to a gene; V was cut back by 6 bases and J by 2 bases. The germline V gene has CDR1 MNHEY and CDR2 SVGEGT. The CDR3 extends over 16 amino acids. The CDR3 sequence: CASRPWTSGNTDTQYF. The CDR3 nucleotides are TGTGCCAGCAGACCTTGGACTAGCGGAAACACAGATACGCAGTATTTT.

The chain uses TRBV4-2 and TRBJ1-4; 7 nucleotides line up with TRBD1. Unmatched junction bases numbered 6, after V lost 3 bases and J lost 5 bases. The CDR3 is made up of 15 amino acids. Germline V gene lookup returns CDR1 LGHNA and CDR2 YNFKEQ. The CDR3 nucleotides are TGTGCCAGCAGCCACTCGGACAGGCTGAATGAAAAACTGTTTTTT. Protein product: CASSHSDRLNEKLFF.

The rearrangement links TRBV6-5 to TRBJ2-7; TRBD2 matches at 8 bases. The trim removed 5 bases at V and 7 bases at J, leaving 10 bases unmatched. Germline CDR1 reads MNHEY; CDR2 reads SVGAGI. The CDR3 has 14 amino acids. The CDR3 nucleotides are TGTGCCAGCAGTCGACTCATTGGCGGGGGGGAGCAGTACTTC. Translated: CASSRLIGGGEQYF.

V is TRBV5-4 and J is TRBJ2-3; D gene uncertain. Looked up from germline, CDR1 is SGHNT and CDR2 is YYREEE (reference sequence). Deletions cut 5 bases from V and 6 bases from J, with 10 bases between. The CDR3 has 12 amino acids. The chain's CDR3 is CASSYYADTQYF. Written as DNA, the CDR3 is TGTGCCAGCAGTTATTATGCGGATACGCAGTATTTT. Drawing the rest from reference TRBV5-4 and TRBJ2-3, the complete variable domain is ETGVTQSPTHLIKTRGQQVTLRCSSQSGHNTVSWYQQALGQGPQFIFQYYREEENGRGNFPPRFSGLQFPNYSSELNVNALELDDSALYLCASSYYADTQYFGPGTRLTVL.

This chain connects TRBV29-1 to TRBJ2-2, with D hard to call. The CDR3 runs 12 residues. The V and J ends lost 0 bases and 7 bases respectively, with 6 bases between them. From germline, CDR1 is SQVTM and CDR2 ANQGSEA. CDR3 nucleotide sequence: TGCAGCGTTGAAGATCTAGTCGGGGAGCTGTTTTTT. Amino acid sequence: CSVEDLVGELFF.

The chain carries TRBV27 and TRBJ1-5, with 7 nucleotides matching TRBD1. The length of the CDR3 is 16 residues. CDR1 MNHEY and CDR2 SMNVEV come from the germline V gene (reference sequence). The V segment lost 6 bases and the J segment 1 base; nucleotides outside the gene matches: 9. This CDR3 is CASRATGTVSNQPQHF. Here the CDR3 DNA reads TGTGCCAGCAGAGCGACAGGGACCGTAAGCAATCAGCCCCAGCATTTT.

The CDR3 DNA reads TGTGCCAGCAGCTTAGGCTGGGGACTTGGCACAGATACGCAGTATTTT. It translates to CASSLGWGLGTDTQYF. The chain is built from TRBV7-2 and TRBJ2-3; possible D gene TRBD2, 6 bases. The CDR3 sequence is 16 residues long. CDR1 and CDR2 from the germline V gene are SGHTA and FQGNSA. Between the trimmed V and J ends, which lost 1 base and 1 base, there was a span of 12 bases.

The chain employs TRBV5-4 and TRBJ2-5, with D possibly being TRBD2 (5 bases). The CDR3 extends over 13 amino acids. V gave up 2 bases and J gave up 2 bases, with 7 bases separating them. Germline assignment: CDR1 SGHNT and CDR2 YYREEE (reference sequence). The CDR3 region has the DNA TGTGCCAGCAGCTTAGCGGATCAAGAGACCCAGTACTTC. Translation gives CASSLADQETQYF.

This CDR3 reads CASRTSAGGSYEQYF. CDR3 nucleotides: TGTGCCAGCAGGACGTCCGCGGGAGGTTCCTACGAGCAGTACTTC. J is TRBJ2-7 and V is TRBV2; 8 positions match TRBD2. The CDR3 has 15 residues. Germline lookup yields CDR1 SNHLY and CDR2 FYNNEI. J gave up 1 base and V 6 bases, and 8 bases lay outside the gene matches.